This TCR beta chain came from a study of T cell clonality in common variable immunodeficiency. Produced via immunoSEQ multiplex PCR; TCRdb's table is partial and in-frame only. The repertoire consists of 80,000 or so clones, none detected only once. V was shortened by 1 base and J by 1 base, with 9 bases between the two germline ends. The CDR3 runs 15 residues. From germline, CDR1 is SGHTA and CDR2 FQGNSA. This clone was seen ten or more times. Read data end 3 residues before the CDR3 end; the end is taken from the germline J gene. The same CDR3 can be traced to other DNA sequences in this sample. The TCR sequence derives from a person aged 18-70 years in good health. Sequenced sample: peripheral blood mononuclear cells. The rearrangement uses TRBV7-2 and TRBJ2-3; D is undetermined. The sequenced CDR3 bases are TGTGCCAGCAGCTTAGTCGGTCTCGGCACAGATACG. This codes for CASSLVGLGTDT. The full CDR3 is CASSLVGLGTDTQYF.